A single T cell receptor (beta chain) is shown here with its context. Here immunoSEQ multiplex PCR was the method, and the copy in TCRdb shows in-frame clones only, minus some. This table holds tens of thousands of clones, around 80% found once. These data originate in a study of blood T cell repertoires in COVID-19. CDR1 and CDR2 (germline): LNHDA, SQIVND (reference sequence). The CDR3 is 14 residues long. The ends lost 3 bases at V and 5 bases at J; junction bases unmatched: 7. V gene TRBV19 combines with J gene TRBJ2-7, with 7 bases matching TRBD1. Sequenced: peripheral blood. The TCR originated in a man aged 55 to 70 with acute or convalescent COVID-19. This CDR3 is CASSIGTARDEQYF. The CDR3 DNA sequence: TGTGCCAGTAGTATCGGGACAGCTCGGGACGAGCAGTACTTC.